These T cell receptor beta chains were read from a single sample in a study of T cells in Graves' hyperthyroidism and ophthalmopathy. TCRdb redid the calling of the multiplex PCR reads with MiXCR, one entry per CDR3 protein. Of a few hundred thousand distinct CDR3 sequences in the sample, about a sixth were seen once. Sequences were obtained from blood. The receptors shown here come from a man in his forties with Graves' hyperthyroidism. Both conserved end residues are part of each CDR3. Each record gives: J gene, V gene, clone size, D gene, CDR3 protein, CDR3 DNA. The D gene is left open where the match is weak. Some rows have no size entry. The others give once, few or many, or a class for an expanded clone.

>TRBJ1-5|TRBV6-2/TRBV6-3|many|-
CASSYSGTQHF
TGTGCCAGCAGTTATTCAGGGACCCAGCATTTT
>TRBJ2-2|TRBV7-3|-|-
CASSLTSGELFF
TGTGCCAGCAGCCTTACGTCGGGGGAGCTGTTTTTT
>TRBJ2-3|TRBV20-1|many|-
CSAPRGVYTSTDTQYF
TGCAGTGCTCCTAGGGGAGTATACACTAGCACAGATACGCAGTATTTT
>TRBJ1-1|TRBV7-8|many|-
CASSLDPGGTEAFF
TGTGCCAGCAGCTTAGACCCTGGTGGCACTGAAGCTTTCTTT
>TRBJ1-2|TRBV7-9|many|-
CASSLALGGDYTF
TGTGCCAGCAGCTTAGCGTTGGGGGGGGACTACACCTTC
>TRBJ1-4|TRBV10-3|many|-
CAISDLGAGATNEKLFF
TGTGCCATCAGTGATCTAGGGGCTGGCGCAACTAATGAAAAACTGTTTTTT
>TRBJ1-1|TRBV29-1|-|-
CSVMGGGDTEAFF
TGCAGCGTAATGGGGGGGGGGGACACTGAAGCTTTCTTT
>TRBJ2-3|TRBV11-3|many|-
CASSLGTDTDTQYF
TGTGCCAGCAGCTTAGGTACGGACACAGATACGCAGTATTTT
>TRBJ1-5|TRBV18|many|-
CASSSDIDQPQHF
TGTGCCAGCTCGTCGGATATAGATCAGCCCCAGCATTTT
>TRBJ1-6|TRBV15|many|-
CATSRGTVNNSPLHF
TGTGCCACCAGCAGAGGGACAGTCAATAATTCACCCCTCCACTTT
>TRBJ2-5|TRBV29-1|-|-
CSASYTRDTGTQYF
TGCAGCGCCTCCTATACTAGGGACACGGGGACCCAGTACTTC
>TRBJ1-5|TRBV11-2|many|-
CASSKAQGGHQPQHF
TGTGCCAGCAGCAAAGCACAGGGAGGCCATCAGCCCCAGCATTTT
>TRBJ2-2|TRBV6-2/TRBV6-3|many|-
CASSFGDSGGTGELFF
TGTGCCAGCAGCTTTGGGGATAGCGGAGGTACCGGGGAGCTGTTTTTT
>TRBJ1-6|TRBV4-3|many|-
CASSQTSVQGSNSPLHF
TGCGCCAGCAGCCAGACCTCGGTACAGGGAAGTAATTCACCCCTCCACTTT
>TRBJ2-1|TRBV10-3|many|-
CAITSGTDEQFF
TGTGCCATCACCTCTGGAACCGATGAGCAGTTCTTC
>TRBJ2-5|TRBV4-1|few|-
CASSQIRGGETQYF
TGCGCCAGCAGCCAAATCAGGGGAGGGGAGACCCAGTACTTC
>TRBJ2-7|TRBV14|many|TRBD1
CASSQGTGSYEQYF
TGTGCCAGCAGCCAAGGGACAGGGTCCTACGAGCAGTACTTC
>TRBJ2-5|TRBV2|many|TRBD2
CASSKGGSGGARETQYF
TGTGCCAGCTCCAAAGGTGGTAGCGGGGGGGCCAGGGAGACCCAGTACTTC
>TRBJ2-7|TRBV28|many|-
CASSLEEIAYEQYF
TGTGCCAGCAGTTTGGAGGAAATAGCCTACGAGCAGTACTTC
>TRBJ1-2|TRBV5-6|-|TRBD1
CASSLVGTAYGYTF
TGTGCCAGCAGCTTGGTTGGGACAGCCTATGGCTACACCTTC
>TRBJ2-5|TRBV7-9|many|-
CASSLGQIQETQYF
TGTGCCAGCAGCTTAGGGCAGATCCAAGAGACCCAGTACTTC
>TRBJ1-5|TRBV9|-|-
CASSVGGGSQPQHF
TGTGCCAGCAGCGTAGGAGGGGGGAGTCAGCCCCAGCATTTT
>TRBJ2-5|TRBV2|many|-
CASSGVGMETQYF
TGTGCCAGCAGTGGTGTCGGGATGGAGACCCAGTACTTC
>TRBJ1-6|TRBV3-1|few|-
CASSLSPGRQSPLHF
TGTGCCAGCAGCCTCTCTCCCGGGCGGCAGTCACCCCTCCACTTT
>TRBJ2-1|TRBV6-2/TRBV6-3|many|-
CASSYPAHEQFF
TGTGCCAGCAGTTACCCCGCGCATGAGCAGTTCTTC
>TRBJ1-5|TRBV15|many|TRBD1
CATSTNRRPETGKTYNQPQHF
TGTGCCACCAGCACCAACCGCCGCCCGGAGACAGGGAAAACTTACAATCAGCCCCAGCATTTT
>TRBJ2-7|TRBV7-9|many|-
CASSHTTAPLHSYEQYF
TGTGCCAGCAGCCATACCACAGCTCCTCTTCACTCCTACGAGCAGTACTTC
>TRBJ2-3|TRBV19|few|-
CASRVAGTDTQCF
TGTGCCAGTAGGGTGGCAGGCACAGATACGCAGTGTTTT
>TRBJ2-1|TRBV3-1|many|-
CASSHFSGDHEQFF
TGTGCCAGCAGCCACTTCTCAGGGGACCATGAGCAGTTCTTC
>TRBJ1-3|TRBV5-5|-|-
CASSYGLGFGNTTYF
TGTGCCAGCAGCTACGGCTTGGGGTTTGGAAACACCACATATTTT
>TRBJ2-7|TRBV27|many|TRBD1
CASQRGQGIYEQYF
TGTGCCAGCCAGAGGGGACAGGGAATATACGAGCAGTACTTC
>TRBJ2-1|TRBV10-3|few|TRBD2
CAISERGLAGIYNEQFF
TGTGCCATCAGTGAGAGGGGACTAGCGGGGATCTACAATGAGCAGTTCTTC
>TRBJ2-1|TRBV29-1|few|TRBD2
CSVDLESSGSDEQFF
TGCAGCGTTGATCTCGAGTCTAGCGGGAGCGATGAGCAGTTCTTC
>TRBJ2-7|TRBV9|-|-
CASSPGVDREQYF
TGTGCCAGCTCACCGGGAGTCGACCGCGAGCAGTACTTC
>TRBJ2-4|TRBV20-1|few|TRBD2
CSASRTSWTAKNIQYF
TGCAGTGCTAGTCGGACTAGCTGGACGGCCAAAAACATTCAGTACTTC
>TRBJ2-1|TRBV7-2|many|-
CVSSLDATAYNEQFF
TGTGTCAGCAGCTTAGACGCGACGGCCTACAATGAGCAGTTCTTC
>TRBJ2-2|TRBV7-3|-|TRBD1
CASSLIRTGKAGELFF
TGTGCCAGCAGCTTAATCAGGACAGGGAAGGCCGGGGAGCTGTTTTTT
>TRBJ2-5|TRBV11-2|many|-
CASSLVSGVLGETQYF
TGTGCCAGCAGCTTAGTCTCAGGGGTTCTAGGAGAGACCCAGTACTTC